This T cell receptor beta chain was sequenced during a study of blood T cells in healthy people across ages (dated by TCRdb to between 2015 and 2016). With regard to the full study: In model experiments, template switching captured about one uniquely barcoded TCR beta cDNA molecule for every two T cells. Age-related changes in TCR beta repertoire diversity were measured in the study by deep sequencing normalized with unique cDNA molecular identifiers. Two additional independent replicas of 1 million unique cDNA reads from the same blood draw were analyzed for two donors (one aged 18 to 30 and one aged 80 or older). Four age groups were formed from the donors: young (average 16 years), middle-aged (approximately 40), aged (approximately 60) and long-lived (roughly 81). Overall results and qualifications from the work: Because donor CMV infection status was unknown, age-related changes in expanded clonotypes were potentially confounded. Observed TCR beta diversity per million T cells fell roughly linearly with age, and a significant reduction was already apparent by age about 43. Because profiling used bulk unsorted PBMCs, naive and antigen-experienced compartments could not be compared conclusively. There was a strong correlation between observed TCR beta diversity and the percentage of naive T cells measured by flow cytometry. Compared with the aged group, the long-lived group had more naive CD4+ T cells, fewer expanded clones and increased TCR diversity, suggesting age selection. Total diversity estimates from one million sequenced T cells were considered lower bounds and underestimates.

Library preparation used 5' RACE. For sequencing, an Illumina HiSeq 2500 was employed. A second PCR of 7 to 11 cycles was performed with a sample-barcoded 5' primer and a J-beta primer mix. A template-switch 5' adaptor carrying 12 random nucleotides introduced a unique molecular identifier onto each TCR beta cDNA molecule. At least 2.5 million CDR3-containing paired-end reads were obtained from each sample. First-strand cDNA synthesis was performed from all RNA using the Mint cDNA synthesis kit, with priming by a TRBC-specific oligonucleotide. Following uracil-DNA glycosylase treatment, all cDNA underwent a first 18-cycle PCR with the universal primers M1SS and BC2_uni_R. The study's processing was this. Each sample was normalized by randomly selecting 1 million high-quality reads, each carrying a distinct molecular identifier. Instead of being binned into consensus sequences, reads with shared molecular identifiers were discarded. MiTCR, run with a Q25 quality threshold and the strictest error-elimination algorithm, handled CDR3 identification, clonotype clustering and error correction. A nonparametric unseen species model using Euler transformation provided a lower-bound estimate of total TCR beta diversity. TCRdb reanalyzed the raw reads on its own, using fastp at Q25 for trimming and MiXCR for clone calling, and kept in-frame beta chains. Entries are consolidated by CDR3 protein sequence, retaining the most common genes and DNA. TCRdb's processing, not the study's, gives the V and J calls here. A total of around 700,000 distinct CDR3 sequences appear in this sample, approximately 25% of them only once. The ten largest clones take up roughly a tenth of the sample.

The trim is 8 bases for V and 7 bases for J, with a gap of 17 bases between the germline ends. The CDR3 sequence holds 14 residues, the cysteine and phenylalanine included. CDR3 DNA only is kept here, 42 bases in frame from base 1. Donors were about 36 systemically healthy Caucasian individuals from Russia aged roughly 6 to 90 years. Each donor gave ten milliliters of peripheral blood, drawn into EDTA-treated Vacutainer tubes. Ficoll-Paque density-gradient centrifugation was used to isolate PBMCs, with at least 6 million per sample. Total RNA, at least 5 micrograms per sample, was extracted from PBMCs with Trizol reagent. For every donor, flow cytometry on a PBMC aliquot measured the percentage of naive CD45RAhigh/CD27high T cells. This clonotype has more than one count but fewer than ten. Its antigen target is currently unknown. Per-base qualities were not stored, and no clone one base away is much larger.

These data were also filed under a second study, of T cells of mothers and their children. The second study also describes: The donors were nine systemically healthy Caucasian individuals, made up of three mothers and their six children. cDNA synthesis consumed the entire amount of extracted RNA, loaded at approximately 1.6 ug RNA in each 15 ul reaction. In the second PCR, the M1S primer introduced both the sample barcodes and 2-4 random nucleotides. Over 9.5 million TCR beta CDR3 reads were obtained for each mother, and approximately 3 million reads were obtained for each child. Thymic selection shapes the output of TCR recombination in a similar way in related and unrelated pairs, and inherited differences have a minor effect. Normalized repertoire overlap in related mother-child pairs was always slightly higher than in unrelated mother-child pairs, but the difference was never significant. No persistent microchimeric T cell clones were found, with a detection sensitivity of approximately 100 clones per million clonotypes. To look for features that set related mother-child pairs apart from unrelated individuals, the researchers ran deep NGS to compare the TCR beta repertoires of mothers and children. Mothers averaged about 40 +/- 4 years of age and children averaged around 10 +/- 4 years. Libraries were sequenced on Illumina HiSeq 2000 with 100+100 nt paired-end reads after adapter ligation with NEBNext reagents. To prevent cross-contamination, the mother and child libraries were prepared one month apart and sequenced in separate runs. Each donor had between about 450,000 and 2,300,000 distinct TCR beta clonotypes identified. Naive TCR beta clonotypes were estimated from low-frequency clonotypes matched to each donor's FACS-determined naive share, without sorting.

Recombination joined TRBV12-3 or TRBV12-4 with TRBJ2-2; a confident D gene designation cannot be given. Sequencing used blood. The receptor was derived from a boy between 5 and 17 years old in good health. Here the CDR3 is given as CASRAAPIFGELFF. Here is the DNA: TGTGCCAGCCGGGCGGCCCCAATTTTCGGGGAGCTGTTTTTT.